A single TCR beta chain is shown here with its context. The sample contains more than one DNA sequence encoding this CDR3. V was cut by 3 bases and J by 0 bases, with 6 bases left in between. Germline assignment: CDR1 MDHEN and CDR2 SYDVKM. This CDR3 is 14 amino acids long. Per the study methods: Amplification with reference gene primers provided the estimates of nucleated cell counts. Only in-frame clones appear in the TCRdb table, and some are missing; sequencing was by immunoSEQ multiplex PCR. V and J calls and clone size are copied from that table; D and trimming were computed from the DNA. The sample has 95,000 to 150,000 clones, over 70% seen once. This sample is part of a study of blood T cell repertoires in COVID-19.

Sequencing used peripheral blood. The rearrangement links TRBV28 to TRBJ1-3; D remains ambiguous. The TCR was taken from a woman aged 70-85 years with acute or convalescent COVID-19. CDR3 in amino acids: CASSLYSSGNTIYF. In DNA form, the CDR3 reads TGTGCCAGCAGTTTGTACAGCTCTGGAAACACCATATATTTT.